Below, 24 T cell receptor beta chains from the same sample are listed, as sequenced in a study of cytomegalovirus exposure and HLA in healthy donors. Amplification used 60 Vbeta primers and 13 Jbeta primers. The table came from immunoSEQ multiplex PCR; TCRdb's copy has only in-frame clones and leaves some out. The sample lists some 200,000 clones, roughly 85% occurring once. The sample comprised PBMCs. The source is a woman under 30 in good health and CMV-seronegative.

This chain joins TRBV25-1 and TRBJ1-2; D possibly corresponds to TRBD1 (5 bases). This CDR3 spans 15 amino acids. Germline lookup yields CDR1 MGHDK and CDR2 SYGVNS. Trimming removed 5 bases from V and 6 bases from J, with 19 bases in between. CDR3 DNA sequence: TGTGCCAGCAGTACGCTCCAAGGGGCAGAGGATGGCTACACCTTC. Amino acids: CASSTLQGAEDGYTF.

V and J are TRBV7-2 and TRBJ2-5; 7 bases are shared with TRBD2. Trimming cost V 2 bases and J 5 bases; bases outside gene matches: 11. CDR1 and CDR2 from the germline V gene are SGHTA and FQGNSA. This CDR3 spans 16 amino acids. As DNA, the CDR3 is TGTGCCAGCAGCTTACGTCTCGCGGGAGTTAGGGAGACCCAGTACTTC. Its translation is CASSLRLAGVRETQYF.

This clone was seen a handful of times. The rearrangement uses TRBV6-1 and TRBJ2-5; TRBD1 aligns across 7 bases. V shed 5 bases, J shed 2 bases, and the junction held 2 bases outside the gene matches. Germline CDR1 reads MNHNS; CDR2 reads SASEGT. The CDR3 totals 13 residues. CDR3 bases: TGTGCCAGCAGTCGGGACAGTCAAGAGACCCAGTACTTC. It codes for CASSRDSQETQYF.

A remark on this clone: The same CDR3 arises from other DNA sequences in this sample as well. V usage is TRBV30 and J usage is TRBJ2-5; unclear D gene. The CDR3 is 12 residues long. V was pared by 0 bases and J by 5 bases, with 7 bases between. Germline V gives CDR1 GTSNPN, CDR2 SVGIG (reference sequence). DNA of the CDR3: TGTGCCTGGAGTGTACTTCGGGAGACCCAGTACTTC. Translating it yields CAWSVLRETQYF.

The rearrangement links TRBV30 to TRBJ2-1; the match to TRBD2 covers 11 bases. This CDR3 is 17 amino acids long. CDR1 is GTSNPN, CDR2 SVGIG, per germline (reference sequence). V lost 5 bases and J lost 9; bases outside the gene matches: 18. In DNA form, the CDR3 reads TGTGCCTGGCAGAGGGGCACTAGCGGGAGTCGGTCGCGTGAGCAGTTCTTC. This translates into CAWQRGTSGSRSREQFF.

J is TRBJ2-1 and V is TRBV7-8, with D possibly TRBD2 on 7 matching bases. The CDR3 sequence is 16 residues long. Germline lookup yields CDR1 SGHVS and CDR2 FQNEAQ. The V end was cut by 2 bases, the J end by 1 base, with 12 bases between. CDR3 region: CASSLSGGGSYNEQFF. The CDR3 region has the DNA TGTGCCAGCAGCTTATCGGGGGGCGGATCCTACAATGAGCAGTTCTTC.

The V call is TRBV29-1, the J call TRBJ1-1; D gene uncertain. V dropped 6 bases and J dropped 1 base, with 12 bases sitting between them. Germline V gene sequence: CDR1 SQVTM, CDR2 ANQGSEA. There are 13 residues in the CDR3. The CDR3 DNA is TGCAGCGTCGGGGATAGTGGGAACACTGAAGCTTTCTTT. This sequence encodes CSVGDSGNTEAFF.

The rearrangement links TRBV6-5 to TRBJ2-7; TRBD2 matches at 9 bases. V dropped 6 bases and J dropped 6; count of bases not matched to a gene: 12. Germline V gives CDR1 MNHEY, CDR2 SVGAGI. The CDR3 sequence is 15 residues long. CDR3 in DNA: TGTGCCAGCAGCTCGGCTATAGCGGGAGCTTCCGAGCAGTACGTC. It codes for CASSSAIAGASEQYV.

This clone was seen only once. This rearrangement joins TRBV9 to TRBJ1-2, with D perhaps TRBD1 (6 bases). In germline, CDR1 is SGDLS, CDR2 YYNGEE. The CDR3 runs to 13 residues. Trimming stripped 6 bases from V and 2 bases from J, with 11 bases between. CDR3 amino acids: CASTPGENYGYTF. The CDR3 nucleotides are TGTGCCAGCACTCCAGGGGAAAACTATGGCTACACCTTC.

The rearrangement uses TRBV28 and TRBJ2-1; 8 bases align to TRBD1. With 4 bases clipped from V and 10 bases from J, the junction kept 12 bases outside the gene matches. The CDR3 consists of 15 residues. Germline V lookup: CDR1 MDHEN, CDR2 SYDVKM. The CDR3 DNA follows: TGTGCCAGCAGTTCTTCCCCCGCAGGGGGCCGGGAGCAGTTCTTC. Translating it yields CASSSSPAGGREQFF.

The chain recombines TRBV7-2 with TRBJ1-1; 7 nucleotides match TRBD1. Germline-derived CDR1 and CDR2 are SGHTA and FQGNSA. With V trimmed by 0 bases and J by 2 bases, 6 bases remained unmatched. The CDR3 is made up of 16 amino acids. CDR3 protein: CASSLAEGGTNTEAFF. CDR3 nucleotide sequence: TGTGCCAGCAGCTTAGCGGAAGGGGGCACAAACACTGAAGCTTTCTTT.

The chain is built from TRBV19 and TRBJ2-7; 7 bases align to TRBD2. J lost 1 base, V lost 2 bases, and 2 bases had no gene match. From germline, CDR1 is LNHDA and CDR2 SQIVND (reference sequence). The CDR3 spans 14 residues. CDR3 amino acids: CASSIREGSYEQYF. The CDR3 DNA is TGTGCCAGTAGTATAAGGGAGGGATCCTACGAGCAGTACTTC.

This chain connects TRBV9 to TRBJ2-1; 7 nucleotides align to TRBD2. Germline assignment: CDR1 SGDLS and CDR2 YYNGEE. After removal of 6 bases from V and 7 bases from J, the junction contained 10 bases not matched to a gene. CDR3 length: 14 residues. For the CDR3, the DNA is TGTGCCAGCAACTCGCTAGCGGTCGATAATGAGCAGTTCTTC. Encoded protein: CASNSLAVDNEQFF.

This sequence joins TRBV29-1 and TRBJ1-1; TRBD1 is a possible D gene (5 bases). Germline V gene sequence: CDR1 SQVTM, CDR2 ANQGSEA. This CDR3 contains 12 residues. V was clipped by 5 bases and J by 5 bases, with 12 bases between them. CDR3 DNA sequence: TGCAGCGTTATCCAGGGTTGGACTGAAGCTTTCTTT. This translates into CSVIQGWTEAFF.

The CDR3 is CASTQGLWTEAFF. The CDR3 DNA is TGTGCCAGCACGCAGGGACTATGGACTGAAGCTTTCTTT. J is TRBJ1-1 and V is TRBV2; perhaps TRBD1 as D (5 bases). The CDR3 covers 13 residues. The germline gives CDR1 SNHLY, CDR2 FYNNEI. V gave up 7 bases and J gave up 5 bases, with 14 bases separating them.

The V and J genes are TRBV10-2 and TRBJ2-7, with D tentatively TRBD1 (8 bases). V lost 8 bases, J lost 2 bases, and 19 bases lay in between. The germline gives CDR1 WSHSY, CDR2 SAAADI. This CDR3 is 15 amino acids long. CDR3 DNA: TGCGCCAGCGGGGACGGGGGGACAGGAACCTACGAGCAGTACTTC. Amino acids: CASGDGGTGTYEQYF.

This chain uses TRBV29-1 with TRBJ1-1; TRBD1 matches 7 bases. Unmatched junction bases numbered 3, after V lost 3 bases and J lost 8 bases. CDR1 is SQVTM, CDR2 ANQGSEA, per germline. CDR3 length equals 11 residues. The CDR3 region has the DNA TGCAGCGTTGACGAGGGGGCCGAAGCTTTCTTT. It yields the protein CSVDEGAEAFF.

The CDR3 protein is CASSTLPGLRTYNEQFF. The CDR3, as DNA: TGTGCCAGCAGCACTTTACCGGGACTGCGCACTTACAATGAGCAGTTCTTC. J is TRBJ2-1 and V is TRBV9; possible D gene TRBD2, 6 bases. The CDR3 consists of 17 residues. The germline CDR1 and CDR2 sequences are SGDLS and YYNGEE. Deletions cut 4 bases from V and 4 bases from J, with 21 bases between.

This clone was detected a few times. The CDR3 here is CASSSIEGNYGYTF. The CDR3 DNA is TGTGCCAGCAGTTCTATCGAGGGCAACTATGGCTACACCTTC. The chain is built from TRBV6-5 and TRBJ1-2; no reliable D call. Trimming stripped 4 bases from V and 2 bases from J, with 11 bases between. The CDR3 contains 14 residues. Germline lookup yields CDR1 MNHEY and CDR2 SVGAGI.

This sequence joins TRBV30 and TRBJ2-7; TRBD1 matches 7 bases. This CDR3 spans 12 amino acids. CDR1 GTSNPN and CDR2 SVGIG come from the germline V gene (reference sequence). After removal of 5 bases from V and 5 bases from J, the junction contained 6 bases not matched to a gene. The CDR3 protein is CAWGPTGDEQYF. Here the CDR3 DNA reads TGTGCCTGGGGACCCACAGGGGACGAGCAGTACTTC.

CDR3 sequence: CASSVGGETQYF. The CDR3 DNA follows: TGTGCCAGCAGCGTCGGCGGAGAGACCCAGTACTTC. The genes are TRBV7-2 and TRBJ2-5, with D uncertain. Germline V CDR1 and CDR2: SGHTA, FQGNSA. V was trimmed by 5 bases and J by 4 bases, leaving 8 bases between them. The CDR3 has 12 amino acids.

The J gene is TRBJ2-2, the V gene TRBV12-5, with 8 nucleotides matching TRBD1. The CDR3 extends over 15 amino acids. After removal of 6 bases from V and 5 bases from J, the junction contained 8 bases not matched to a gene. Germline lookup yields CDR1 LGHNT and CDR2 FRNRAP. As DNA, the CDR3 is TGTGCTAGTGGCCGTAGACAGGGGAGGACCGGGGAGCTGTTTTTT. Its translation is CASGRRQGRTGELFF.

The rearrangement uses TRBV4-1 and TRBJ2-7, with TRBD1 matching 7 bases. The CDR3 runs 13 residues. The germline CDR1 and CDR2 sequences are MGHRA and YSYEKL. Trimming at V came to 4 bases and at J to 5 bases, leaving 5 bases not matched to a gene. CDR3 bases: TGCGCCAGCAGCCCCCTTACAGGGGACGAGCAGTACTTC. This sequence encodes CASSPLTGDEQYF.

This clone has just a few counts. The V and J genes are TRBV6-1 and TRBJ1-1, with 7 bases lining up with TRBD1. This CDR3 has 14 amino acids. After removal of 4 bases from V and 6 bases from J, the junction contained 8 bases not matched to a gene. CDR1 and CDR2 from the germline V gene are MNHNS and SASEGT. The CDR3 bases are TGTGCCAGCAGTGCAACTACAGGGGATTCTGAAGCTTTCTTT. This codes for CASSATTGDSEAFF.